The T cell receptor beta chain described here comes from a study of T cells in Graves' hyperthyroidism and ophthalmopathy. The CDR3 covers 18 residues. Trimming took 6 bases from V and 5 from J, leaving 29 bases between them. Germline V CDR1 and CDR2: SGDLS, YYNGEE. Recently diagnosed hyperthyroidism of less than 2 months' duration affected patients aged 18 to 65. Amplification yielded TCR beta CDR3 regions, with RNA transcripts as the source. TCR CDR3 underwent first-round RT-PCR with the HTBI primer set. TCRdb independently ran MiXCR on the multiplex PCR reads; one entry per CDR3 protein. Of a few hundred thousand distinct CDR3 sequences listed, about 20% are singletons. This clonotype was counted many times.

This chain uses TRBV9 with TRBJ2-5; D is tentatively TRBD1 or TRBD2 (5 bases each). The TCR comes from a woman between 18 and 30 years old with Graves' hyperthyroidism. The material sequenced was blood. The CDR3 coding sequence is TGTGCCAGCAACGACCGGCAACGGGGACGCTACAATGGGGAGACCCAGTACTTC. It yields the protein CASNDRQRGRYNGETQYF.